A selection of T cell receptor beta chains follows, all from one sample in a study of CD8+CD57+ T cells in acquired aplastic anemia. MiXCR, run by TCRdb on the reads, gives a single entry per CDR3 protein. The sample has over 100,000 distinct CDR3 sequences; less than 45% are singletons. What was sequenced was sorted CD4+, CD8+, or CD8+CD57+ T cells (not recorded which) from PBMCs. The receptors derive from a human donor in good health, serving as a control. CDR3s include the opening cysteine and the closing phenylalanine or tryptophan. D genes are given only for firm matches. Not all rows give a size; the values are once, few, many and, for expanded clones, a class.

clone_size	v_call	d_call	j_call	cdr3_aa	cdr3_nt
few	TRBV18	NA	TRBJ2-6	CASSPVGAGNSGANVLTF	TGTGCCAGCTCACCGGTGGGGGCCGGAAACTCTGGGGCCAACGTCCTGACTTTC
NA	TRBV18	NA	TRBJ2-1	CASSPRADNEQFF	TGTGCCAGCTCACCAAGGGCGGACAATGAGCAGTTCTTC
many	TRBV7-9	NA	TRBJ1-2	CASSPWTHDYTF	TGTGCCAGCAGCCCCTGGACCCACGACTACACCTTC
NA	TRBV25-1	NA	TRBJ1-2	CASSRGTDYGYTF	TGTGCCAGCAGTCGGGGGACGGACTATGGCTACACCTTC
few	TRBV10-3	NA	TRBJ1-2	CAISEESGYTF	TGTGCCATCAGTGAGGAGAGTGGCTACACCTTC
NA	TRBV2	NA	TRBJ2-7	CASSVGRYEQYF	TGTGCCAGCAGTGTTGGCAGATACGAGCAGTACTTC
few	TRBV20-1	NA	TRBJ2-5	CSAGDGGTQYF	TGCAGTGCTGGGGACGGGGGGACCCAGTACTTC
many	TRBV7-8	TRBD1	TRBJ2-5	CASNMGTRDRQETQYF	TGTGCCAGCAACATGGGCACCCGGGACAGGCAAGAGACCCAGTACTTC
many	TRBV2	NA	TRBJ1-4	CASRIEGRGEKLFF	TGTGCCAGCAGGATTGAGGGCCGTGGGGAAAAACTGTTTTTT
NA	TRBV10-3	NA	TRBJ1-1	CAISTRMNTEAFF	TGTGCCATCTCCACACGAATGAACACTGAAGCTTTCTTT
once	TRBV6-5	NA	TRBJ1-6	CASSYSEGNSPLHF	TGTGCCAGCAGTTACTCTGAGGGTAATTCACCCCTCCACTTT
many	TRBV30	NA	TRBJ2-6	CALKRSSGANVLTF	TGTGCCCTCAAGAGGAGCTCGGGGGCCAACGTCCTGACTTTC
NA	TRBV7-7	NA	TRBJ2-7	CASSLGTEREQYF	TGTGCCAGCAGCTTAGGTACAGAAAGGGAGCAGTACTTC
many	TRBV7-9	NA	TRBJ1-2	CASSLGQDYGYTF	TGTGCCAGCAGCTTAGGCCAGGACTATGGCTACACCTTC
NA	TRBV2	TRBD1	TRBJ1-6	CASSPGQGSPLHF	TGTGCCAGCAGTCCGGGACAGGGTTCACCCCTCCACTTT
NA	TRBV7-2	TRBD2	TRBJ2-7	CASSLMGGGTYEQYF	TGTGCCAGCAGCCTAATGGGGGGAGGGACCTACGAGCAGTACTTC
medium-sized	TRBV15	NA	TRBJ1-1	CATSREGRNTEAFF	TGTGCCACCAGCAGGGAGGGTCGGAACACTGAAGCTTTCTTT
NA	TRBV6-1	NA	TRBJ1-2	CASSEQAKVPNYGYTF	TGTGCCAGCAGTGAACAGGCTAAGGTCCCCAACTATGGCTACACCTTC
many	TRBV6-1	NA	TRBJ1-3	CANRKDGLNTIYF	TGTGCCAACCGGAAGGACGGACTAAACACCATATATTTT
NA	TRBV2	NA	TRBJ2-7	CASSGWGDKSYEQYF	TGTGCCAGCAGTGGGTGGGGGGACAAATCCTACGAGCAGTACTTC
NA	TRBV19	TRBD1	TRBJ1-2	CASSTLDRPWGYTF	TGTGCCAGTAGTACTCTGGACAGGCCTTGGGGCTACACCTTC
many	TRBV7-2	NA	TRBJ2-7	CASSLVKGVHEQYF	TGTGCCAGCAGCTTAGTCAAGGGAGTTCACGAGCAGTACTTC
NA	TRBV5-1	NA	TRBJ2-5	CASSWDTTKVQETQYF	TGCGCCAGCAGCTGGGACACTACCAAAGTCCAAGAGACCCAGTACTTC
many	TRBV12-3/TRBV12-4	NA	TRBJ2-5	CASSFTEGETQYF	TGTGCCAGCAGTTTTACGGAAGGAGAGACCCAGTACTTC
many	TRBV5-4	NA	TRBJ2-3	CASSFSMVVGDTQYF	TGTGCCAGCAGCTTCTCCATGGTAGTTGGAGATACGCAGTATTTT
many	TRBV4-1	TRBD1	TRBJ2-5	CASSVGTGQETQYF	TGCGCCAGCAGCGTAGGGACAGGTCAAGAGACCCAGTACTTC
medium-sized	TRBV20-1	NA	TRBJ2-7	CSAREIQGYEQYF	TGCAGTGCTAGAGAGATACAGGGCTACGAGCAGTACTTC
NA	TRBV2	NA	TRBJ2-6	CASSAGIPNGANALTF	TGTGCCAGCAGTGCCGGGATTCCTAATGGGGCCAACGCCCTGACCTTC
many	TRBV29-1	NA	TRBJ2-3	CSVLKGTSTDTQYF	TGCAGCGTTTTAAAGGGAACTAGCACAGATACGCAGTATTTT
many	TRBV19	NA	TRBJ1-2	CASSLKQGYNYGYTF	TGTGCCAGTAGTCTTAAACAGGGTTACAACTATGGCTACACCTTC
NA	TRBV7-9	NA	TRBJ2-3	CASSLTASDTQYF	TGTGCCAGCAGCCTAACTGCCTCAGATACGCAGTATTTT
NA	TRBV19	TRBD1	TRBJ2-2	CASSAGTGTGELFF	TGTGCCAGTAGTGCTGGGACAGGGACCGGGGAGCTGTTTTTT
NA	TRBV27	NA	TRBJ2-7	CASRQRTSPYEQYF	TGTGCCAGCAGACAGCGGACGTCCCCCTACGAGCAGTACTTC
many	TRBV5-1	TRBD1	TRBJ2-7	CASKPGQGTGEQYF	TGCGCCAGTAAGCCGGGACAGGGGACCGGGGAGCAGTACTTC
many	TRBV6-1	TRBD1	TRBJ1-4	CASRTGTGDEKLFF	TGTGCCAGCAGAACAGGGACAGGGGACGAAAAACTGTTTTTT
NA	TRBV9	NA	TRBJ1-2	CASSGEGDPKDGYTF	TGTGCCAGCAGCGGAGAAGGGGACCCGAAGGATGGCTACACCTTC
NA	TRBV11-1	NA	TRBJ1-1	CASSLAEYSLNTEAFF	TGTGCCAGCAGCTTAGCGGAGTACTCCCTCAACACTGAAGCTTTCTTT
many	TRBV5-1	NA	TRBJ2-7	CASHRNTGHSTYEQYF	TGCGCCAGCCACAGAAATACAGGACACAGTACCTACGAGCAGTACTTC
many	TRBV2	NA	TRBJ2-3	CASSKGRSTDTQYF	TGTGCCAGCAGCAAGGGGCGCAGCACAGATACGCAGTATTTT
many	TRBV20-1	NA	TRBJ2-1	CSTSNSGPYNEQFF	TGCAGCACCAGCAATAGCGGTCCCTACAATGAGCAGTTCTTC
few	TRBV10-2	NA	TRBJ1-2	CASSETRTAYGYTF	TGCGCCAGCAGCGAAACAAGGACAGCCTATGGCTACACCTTC
many	TRBV12-3/TRBV12-4	NA	TRBJ2-1	CASSLLGYEQFF	TGTGCCAGCAGTTTACTAGGGTATGAGCAGTTCTTC
many	TRBV15	NA	TRBJ1-6	CATSTDRNMKNSPLHF	TGTGCCACCAGCACAGACAGGAACATGAAAAATTCACCCCTCCACTTT
many	TRBV20-1	TRBD1	TRBJ1-2	CSARQTGQSYGYTF	TGCAGTGCTAGGCAGACGGGACAGAGCTATGGCTACACCTTC
many	TRBV29-1	TRBD2	TRBJ2-5	CSVERGTSGPQETQYF	TGCAGCGTTGAAAGGGGGACTAGCGGGCCCCAAGAGACCCAGTACTTC
many	TRBV7-2	NA	TRBJ2-3	CASSLAYRAGDTQYF	TGTGCCAGCAGCTTAGCATACCGGGCAGGAGATACGCAGTATTTT
many	TRBV20-1	TRBD2	TRBJ2-3	CSARDHRSSGRGLPSTDTQYF	TGCAGTGCTAGAGATCATAGATCCAGCGGGAGAGGTCTTCCTAGCACAGATACGCAGTATTTT
many	TRBV20-1	NA	TRBJ1-5	CSARAGNSNQPQHF	TGCAGTGCTAGAGCGGGGAATAGCAATCAGCCCCAGCATTTT
many	TRBV12-3/TRBV12-4	NA	TRBJ2-5	CASKERDQETQYF	TGTGCCAGCAAGGAGAGGGACCAAGAGACCCAGTACTTC
NA	TRBV5-1	NA	TRBJ2-7	CASSSNTGTGEQYF	TGCGCCAGCAGCTCCAACACAGGAACTGGCGAGCAGTACTTC
many	TRBV10-1	TRBD1	TRBJ1-1	CASSETGTGVTEAFF	TGCGCCAGCAGTGAGACCGGGACAGGGGTCACTGAAGCTTTCTTT
many	TRBV19	NA	TRBJ1-5	CASSMQGNQPQHF	TGTGCCAGTAGTATGCAGGGGAATCAGCCCCAGCATTTT